Sequencing of this T cell receptor beta chain was carried out in a study of T cell responses to AZD1222 COVID-19 vaccine. This clone turned up a few times. The antigen is not known. Germline lookup yields CDR1 ENHRY and CDR2 SYGVKD. This CDR3 comprises 14 residues. With 6 bases clipped from V and 4 bases from J, the junction kept 5 bases outside the gene matches. Whole-study findings and limits: Compared with day 0, the breadth and depth of the Spike-specific TCR repertoire rose significantly after two doses of AZD1222. The repertoires were collected only after the peak T cell response. Targets within unmutated variant regions were reportedly found for nearly half of spike-specific TCRs.

Sequencing used immunoSEQ multiplex PCR; TCRdb keeps in-frame clones, though not all of them. The table shows about 180,000 clones, with 85% to 90% occurring only once. Some second doses came at about 4 weeks and others at about 12 weeks; these were pooled. The chain recombines TRBV10-3 with TRBJ1-4; TRBD1 matches 7 bases. This TCR came from an adult who received the AZD1222 COVID-19 vaccine. The sequenced sample was peripheral blood, obtained 28 days after the second AZD1222 dose. The CDR3, as DNA: TGTGCCATCAGGGCGACAGGGAATAATGAAAAACTGTTTTTT. Translating gives CAIRATGNNEKLFF.